These 10 T cell receptor beta chains were sequenced from one sample in a study of T cell repertoires in aging, cancer and after chemotherapy (dated by TCRdb to between 2019 and 2020). Sequencing took place on an Illumina MiSeq. Rearranged TRB sequences spanning V, D and J segments were amplified by multiplex touch-down PCR using a mixed TRB-A/B primer pool. Through fastp at Q25 and MiXCR, TCRdb rebuilt clones from the public reads, retaining in-frame beta chains. Every CDR3 protein is listed once, alongside the most common genes and DNA of its rows. Across this sample there are 4,900 or so distinct CDR3 sequences, with approximately 24% seen only once. Roughly a sixth of the sample rests with the top ten. Genomic DNA extracted from peripheral blood, rather than sorted cells or RNA, was used as the source for amplification of TCR beta rearrangements. Material: blood. The receptor source for this set is a human donor in good health.

By share, this clonotype ranks as medium-sized (0.01 to 0.1%). The chain has TRBV27 and TRBJ2-1, with 8 bases lining up with TRBD1. There are 15 residues in the CDR3. V lost 2 bases, J lost 8 bases, and 8 bases stayed unmatched. Germline V gives CDR1 MNHEY, CDR2 SMNVEV (reference sequence). CDR3 DNA sequence: TGTGCCAGCAGTTTAGACAGGGGCCGCCGCGATGAGCAGTTCTTC. The encoded protein is CASSLDRGRRDEQFF.

This clonotype is medium-sized by share. It is unclear where the CDR3 begins or ends on the DNA, so no DNA is shown, and the CDR3 is as TCRdb lists it. V usage is TRBV12-3 or TRBV12-4 and J usage is TRBJ1-2; the table's D call TRBD1 went unverified against the DNA. The CDR3 spans 15 residues, counting both ends. The CDR3 spells CASSSSDRGGTGYTF.

The chain carries TRBV27 and TRBJ2-1, with a possible D match to TRBD2 (7 bases). This CDR3 contains 15 residues. Deletions cut 3 bases from V and 10 bases from J, with 19 bases between. Germline CDR1 and CDR2: MNHEY and SMNVEV (reference sequence). CDR3 loop: CASSFGGGGSYEQFF. The CDR3 DNA reads as TGTGCCAGCAGTTTTGGGGGCGGGGGCTCCTACGAGCAGTTCTTC.

V is TRBV12-3 or TRBV12-4 and J is TRBJ2-1, with D perhaps matching TRBD2 (5 bases). This CDR3 comprises 12 residues. With 0 bases removed from V and 12 bases from J, the gap between germline ends came to 9 bases. CDR3 residues: CASSLALEGQFF. Written as DNA, the CDR3 is TGTGCCAGCAGTTTAGCTCTAGAGGGGCAGTTCTTC.

In its sample, this clonotype was seen a few times. The V gene is TRBV4-3, the J gene TRBJ2-2, with 10 bases identical to TRBD2. The junction had 5 bases not matched to a gene; V was cut back by 0 bases and J by 4 bases. The CDR3 totals 17 residues. Germline values: CDR1 LGHNA, CDR2 YSLEER. Here the CDR3 reads CASSQDVTSGATGELFF. Written as DNA, the CDR3 is TGCGCCAGCAGCCAAGATGTCACTAGCGGGGCCACCGGGGAGCTGTTTTTT.

By sample share, this clonotype is medium-sized (0.01 to 0.1%). J is TRBJ2-5 and V is TRBV18; D is possibly TRBD1 (6 bases). From germline, CDR1 is KGHSH and CDR2 LQKENI. The CDR3 contains 16 residues. Trimming took off 3 bases at V and 2 bases at J, with 16 bases between the two ends. The CDR3 sequence: CASSPGAELPQETQYF. The DNA of the CDR3 is TGTGCCAGCTCACCGGGGGCAGAACTACCTCAAGAGACCCAGTACTTC.

The rearrangement uses TRBV19 and TRBJ1-1; the match to TRBD1 covers 7 bases. This CDR3 spans 15 amino acids. Unmatched junction bases numbered 6, after V lost 4 bases and J lost 1 base. CDR1 is LNHDA and CDR2 is SQIVND in the germline V gene (reference sequence). The CDR3 here is CASSTQGQPNTEAFF. The CDR3 nucleotides are TGTGCCAGTAGTACTCAGGGACAGCCGAACACTGAAGCTTTCTTT.

The chain recombines TRBV7-2 with TRBJ2-7; perhaps TRBD2 as D (5 bases). From germline, CDR1 is SGHTA and CDR2 FQGNSA. The CDR3 length is 13 residues. Trimming removed 5 bases at V and 8 bases at J, with 16 bases between. For the CDR3, the DNA is TGTGCCAGCAGCCCACGTGACGGGATTCAGCAGTACTTC. This translates into CASSPRDGIQQYF. Filled out from reference TRBV7-2 and TRBJ2-7, the complete variable domain reads GAGVSQSPSNKVTEKGKDVELRCDPISGHTALYWYRQSLGQGLEFLIYFQGNSAPDKSGLPSDRFSAERTGGSVSTLTIQRTQQEDSAVYLCASSPRDGIQQYFGPGTRLTVT.

The gene calls are TRBV20-1 and TRBJ1-2; tentatively, D is TRBD1 (6 bases). Germline CDR1 reads DFQATT; CDR2 reads SNEGSKA (reference sequence). This CDR3 is built from 16 residues. V was trimmed by 2 bases and J by 2 bases, leaving 18 bases between them. The CDR3 DNA is TGCAGTGCTAGAACCTATGAGACAGGTGGAAACTATGGCTACACCTTC. Translation: CSARTYETGGNYGYTF.

This clonotype is categorized as medium-sized (0.01 to 0.1%). The chain is built from TRBV19 and TRBJ1-5; D is ambiguous. The germline V and J ends were trimmed by 4 bases and 1 base, with 23 bases remaining between them. The CDR3 length is 19 residues. Per germline, CDR1 LNHDA and CDR2 SQIVND (reference sequence). The CDR3 sequence: CASSTLFGETPESNQPQHF. The CDR3 bases are TGTGCCAGTAGTACCCTTTTTGGGGAGACTCCGGAAAGCAATCAGCCCCAGCATTTT.